Listed below are T cell receptor beta chains from one sample, sequenced in a study of blood T cells in healthy people across ages. MiXCR, applied by TCRdb to the 5' RACE reads, yields one record per CDR3 protein. The sample lists hundreds of thousands of distinct CDR3 sequences; around 28% were seen once. Specimen: blood. These receptors were collected from a woman of 80 years or more in good health. CDR3s include the opening cysteine and the closing phenylalanine or tryptophan. The order of the fields is CDR3 protein, CDR3 DNA, clone size, V gene, D gene, J gene. D genes are given only for firm matches. Clone size is stated in some rows and not others, as once, few, many or a class when expanded.

CAWKEFMNTEAFF TGTGCCTGGAAGGAATTCATGAACACTGAAGCTTTCTTT few TRBV30 . TRBJ1-1
CASSVRPVTATEAFF TGTGCCAGCAGCGTCCGTCCGGTCACGGCCACTGAAGCTTTCTTT . TRBV6-5 . TRBJ1-1
CSAREDSWGSYGYTF TGCAGTGCTAGAGAGGACAGCTGGGGCAGTTATGGCTACACCTTC . TRBV20-1 . TRBJ1-2
CARSYRQGVGTGELFF TGTGCCAGATCTTACCGACAGGGGGTCGGCACCGGGGAGCTGTTTTTT . TRBV28 TRBD1 TRBJ2-2
CASSPGGYSTDTQYF TGTGCCAGCTCGCCCGGGGGGTATAGCACAGATACGCAGTATTTT many TRBV10-3 TRBD2 TRBJ2-3
CASSRDMTDTQYF TGTGCCAGCAGCCGGGATATGACAGATACGCAGTATTTT many TRBV12-3/TRBV12-4 . TRBJ2-3
CASSLAVASGEQETQYF TGTGCCAGCAGCTTAGCGGTGGCTAGCGGGGAACAAGAGACCCAGTACTTC many TRBV7-9 TRBD2 TRBJ2-5
CATARDTNSPLHF TGTGCCACGGCCCGGGACACCAATTCACCCCTCCACTTT few TRBV7-2 . TRBJ1-6
CASRRRGQGEGEQFF TGCGCCAGCAGGAGGCGGGGACAGGGGGAAGGTGAGCAGTTCTTC many TRBV4-1 TRBD1 TRBJ2-1
CASREDRFNQPQHF TGTGCCAGCAGGGAAGACAGGTTCAATCAGCCCCAGCATTTT few TRBV2 . TRBJ1-5
CASSKGTASNYGYTF TGTGCCAGCAGCAAAGGGACAGCCTCTAACTATGGCTACACCTTC many TRBV21-1 . TRBJ1-2
CASSMFIGDNEQFF TGTGCCAGTAGTATGTTTATCGGAGACAATGAGCAGTTCTTC few TRBV19 . TRBJ2-1
CASSPRIARNSPLHF TGTGCCAGCAGTCCACGTATTGCCCGTAATTCACCCCTCCACTTT many TRBV27 . TRBJ1-6
CASSLVPAGGDPDTQYF TGCGCCAGCAGCTTGGTTCCTGCGGGAGGCGACCCAGATACGCAGTATTTT . TRBV5-1 TRBD2 TRBJ2-3
CASSQEVLAGVVNEQFF TGTGCCAGCAGCCAAGAAGTTCTAGCGGGGGTCGTGAATGAGCAGTTCTTC . TRBV3-1 TRBD2 TRBJ2-1
CSAERRSGGYNVQYF TGCAGTGCGGAACGACGGAGCGGGGGCTACAATGTGCAGTACTTC . TRBV20-1 TRBD2 TRBJ2-5
CSAKGGNEKLFF TGCAGCGCAAAGGGCGGGAATGAAAAACTGTTTTTT . TRBV29-1 . TRBJ1-4
CASSLPLWRGGGTQYF TGTGCCAGCAGCCTTCCTTTATGGCGGGGGGGCGGGACCCAGTACTTC many TRBV3-1 TRBD2 TRBJ2-5
CASSPGGISYNEQFF TGTGCCAGCAGTCCAGGAGGGATCTCCTACAATGAGCAGTTCTTC many TRBV14 . TRBJ2-1
CSARYWGAPNEQFF TGCAGTGCTAGATATTGGGGGGCGCCAAATGAGCAGTTCTTC . TRBV20-1 . TRBJ2-1
CASSYLRTGTEAFF TGTGCCAGCAGCTACCTTCGGACAGGCACTGAAGCTTTCTTT few TRBV11-2 TRBD1 TRBJ1-1
CANSLGTFYEQYF TGCGCCAACAGCTTAGGGACCTTCTACGAGCAGTACTTC . TRBV5-1 . TRBJ2-7
CASSSRTGDTDTQYF TGTGCCAGCAGCTCCCGGACAGGAGACACAGATACGCAGTATTTT . TRBV5-5 TRBD1 TRBJ2-3
CASSLRAAVYPQYF TGTGCCAGCAGTTTAAGGGCCGCAGTCTATCCGCAGTATTTT many TRBV12-3/TRBV12-4 . TRBJ2-3
CASSLVTSAPDTQYF TGTGCCAGCAGCTTAGTAACTAGCGCGCCGGATACGCAGTATTTT . TRBV5-6 TRBD2 TRBJ2-3
CASSQDLGQGETQYF TGTGCCAGCAGCCAAGATCTTGGGCAGGGAGAGACCCAGTACTTC many TRBV14 . TRBJ2-5
CATRTVRQQNTF TGTGCCACCAGGACAGTTCGACAGCAGAACACCTTC many TRBV6-1 . TRBJ1-2
CASSVGTAPRLGYTF TGTGCCAGCAGCGTAGGTACGGCCCCCAGACTTGGCTACACCTTC many TRBV9 . TRBJ1-2
CSARVPGRRYETQYF TGCAGTGCTAGAGTGCCGGGGCGGCGGTACGAGACCCAGTACTTC many TRBV20-1 . TRBJ2-5
CASSLSGGLDTQYF TGTGCCAGCAGCTTAAGCGGGGGGTTAGATACGCAGTATTTT many TRBV7-2 TRBD2 TRBJ2-3
CSAREQGTFYGYTF TGCAGTGCTAGGGAACAAGGGACATTCTATGGCTACACCTTC many TRBV20-1 . TRBJ1-2
CASSQARGGDTDTQYF TGTGCCAGCAGCCAAGCCAGGGGAGGCGACACAGATACGCAGTATTTT few TRBV14 . TRBJ2-3
CASSRTTSGSHNEQFF TGCGCCAGCAGCAGAACGACTAGCGGGAGCCACAATGAGCAGTTCTTC few TRBV5-1 TRBD2 TRBJ2-1
CASSLAEQRPGNEQFF TGCGCCAGCAGCTTGGCCGAGCAAAGACCTGGCAATGAGCAGTTCTTC many TRBV5-1 . TRBJ2-1
CASRAGASETQYF TGTGCCAGCAGGGCCGGGGCCTCAGAGACCCAGTACTTC many TRBV7-2 . TRBJ2-5
CSVDEGSSYNEQFF TGCAGCGTTGATGAGGGGAGCTCCTACAATGAGCAGTTCTTC many TRBV29-1 . TRBJ2-1
CASSYTGRSNQPQHF TGTGCCAGCAGTTACACGGGGAGGAGCAATCAGCCCCAGCATTTT many TRBV6-5 . TRBJ1-5
CASIPGETYNEQFF TGTGCCAGCATCCCAGGGGAAACCTACAATGAGCAGTTCTTC many TRBV6-2/TRBV6-3 . TRBJ2-1
CASSLTQGTEAFF TGTGCCAGCAGTTTGACCCAGGGCACTGAAGCTTTCTTT . TRBV12-3/TRBV12-4 . TRBJ1-1
CASSSAGQVNTEAFF TGTGCCAGCAGCTCAGCGGGACAGGTGAACACTGAAGCTTTCTTT few TRBV7-2 TRBD1 TRBJ1-1
CASSVQGMNTEAFF TGTGCCAGCAGCGTCCAGGGAATGAACACTGAAGCTTTCTTT many TRBV11-2 . TRBJ1-1
CASSSDRGSYNEQCF TGTGCCAGCAGTTCAGACAGGGGCTCCTACAATGAGCAGTGCTTC . TRBV11-2 TRBD1 TRBJ2-1
CASSLRGVGKNIQYF TGTGCCAGCAGTCTCCGCGGGGTCGGCAAAAACATTCAGTACTTC many TRBV3-1 . TRBJ2-4
CASSLARGQSSYNEQYF TGCGCCAGCAGCTTGGCCAGGGGCCAGAGCTCCTACAACGAGCAGTACTTC . TRBV5-1 . TRBJ2-7
CATSDPTPAGGSTDTQYF TGTGCCACCAGTGATCCGACCCCAGCGGGGGGTAGCACAGATACGCAGTATTTT few TRBV24-1 TRBD2 TRBJ2-3
CSARTGERDGYTF TGCAGTGCCCGGACGGGGGAGCGCGATGGCTACACCTTC . TRBV20-1 . TRBJ1-2
CASSQDRREYNEQFF TGCGCCAGCAGCCAAGATAGGAGGGAGTACAATGAGCAGTTCTTC . TRBV4-3 . TRBJ2-1
CASSTHRGGYTF TGTGCCAGCAGCACTCACAGGGGAGGCTACACCTTC many TRBV9 TRBD1 TRBJ1-2
CAIRTADTEYF TGTGCCATACGGACGGCAGATACGGAGTATTTT . TRBV12-3/TRBV12-4 . TRBJ2-3
CASSGGATGGVGEAFF TGTGCCAGCAGTGGGGGGGCGACAGGGGGCGTTGGTGAAGCTTTCTTT . TRBV27 TRBD1 TRBJ1-1
CSAEGTGGETQYF TGCAGTGCTGAGGGGACAGGTGGCGAGACCCAGTACTTC many TRBV20-1 TRBD1 TRBJ2-5
CSAMARWAHTEAFF TGCAGTGCTATGGCTCGGTGGGCTCACACTGAAGCTTTCTTT . TRBV20-1 . TRBJ1-1
CASSLAASEETQYF TGTGCCAGCAGCTTAGCGGCTAGCGAAGAGACCCAGTACTTC many TRBV7-7 . TRBJ2-5